One sample yielded the 13 T cell receptor beta chains listed below, sequenced in a study of blood T cell repertoires in COVID-19. Some clones are missing from TCRdb's copy, which holds only in-frame ones; the method was immunoSEQ multiplex PCR. This table has some 150,000 clones, approximately 84% appearing once. The sequenced sample was peripheral blood. The receptors were sampled from a man aged 35 to 55 who had recovered from COVID-19.

V usage is TRBV4-1 and J usage is TRBJ1-1, with D possibly matching TRBD1 (6 bases). V dropped 4 bases and J dropped 5 bases, with 17 bases sitting between them. CDR1 and CDR2 from the germline V gene are MGHRA and YSYEKL. This CDR3 is built from 15 residues. CDR3 coding DNA: TGCGCCAGCAGCCGAGCACAGGGCGGGAGGACTGAAGCTTTCTTT. The encoded protein is CASSRAQGGRTEAFF.

The chain employs TRBV7-8 and TRBJ2-5; D call uncertain. Germline loops: CDR1 SGHVS, CDR2 FQNEAQ. The ends were cut back, 2 bases at V and 2 bases at J, with 6 bases in the middle. CDR3 length equals 13 residues. The CDR3 is CASSLFRQETQYF. CDR3 bases: TGTGCCAGCAGCTTATTCAGGCAAGAGACCCAGTACTTC.

The gene calls are TRBV12-3 or TRBV12-4 and TRBJ1-5; D gene unclear. This CDR3 spans 12 amino acids. Trimming shortened V by 5 bases and J by 4 bases, and 6 bases separated the two germline ends. The CDR3 sequence is CASSPQNQPQHF. CDR3 DNA sequence: TGTGCCAGCAGTCCACAAAATCAGCCCCAGCATTTT.

This clone came up a few times. The chain combines TRBV4-1 with TRBJ1-6; 8 bases fit TRBD1. The CDR3 is 15 amino acids. Germline CDR1 is MGHRA and CDR2 is YSYEKL. The V gene end was trimmed by 0 bases and the J gene end by 8 bases; junction bases not matched to a gene: 3. The CDR3 DNA is TGCGCCAGCAGCCAAGACAGGGGGCGTGATTCACCCCTCCACTTT. Encoded protein: CASSQDRGRDSPLHF.

This chain joins TRBV6-5 and TRBJ2-7; perhaps TRBD1 as D (5 bases). CDR3 length: 12 residues. The germline CDR1 and CDR2 sequences are MNHEY and SVGAGI. V was pared by 7 bases and J by 6 bases, with 13 bases between. The CDR3 DNA reads TGTGCCAGCAACAACAGGTTCGGCGAGCAGTACTTC. Its protein product is CASNNRFGEQYF.

The chain uses TRBV7-2 and TRBJ2-3, with D hard to call. Trimming took 2 bases from V and 5 from J, leaving 14 bases between them. This CDR3 comprises 15 residues. Germline CDR1 is SGHTA and CDR2 is FQGNSA. CDR3 protein: CASSLSISKEDTQYF. Here the CDR3 DNA reads TGTGCCAGCAGCTTAAGTATTAGCAAAGAAGATACGCAGTATTTT.

The rearrangement links TRBV18 to TRBJ2-7, with 9 nucleotides matching TRBD1. This CDR3 has 15 amino acids. Per the germline V gene, CDR1 is KGHSH and CDR2 is LQKENI. Trimming took 2 bases from V and 6 from J; bases not matched to a gene: 8. CDR3: CASSPSGTGLGEQYF. The DNA for the CDR3 is TGTGCCAGCTCACCATCGGGGACAGGGCTGGGCGAGCAGTACTTC.

V usage is TRBV10-3 and J usage is TRBJ2-2; TRBD2 aligns across 14 bases. This CDR3 region has 16 residues. Per germline, CDR1 ENHRY and CDR2 SYGVKD. V lost 5 bases to trimming and J lost 7 bases; unmatched junction nucleotides: 6. Here the CDR3 DNA reads TGTGCCATCAGTCTGACTAGCGGGAGGGCCAACGGGGAGCTGTTTTTT. Amino acid sequence: CAISLTSGRANGELFF.

The V call is TRBV3-1 (or the pseudogene TRBV3-2), the J call TRBJ2-7; TRBD2 might be the D (5 bases). The V and J ends lost 1 base and 4 bases respectively, with 11 bases between them. Germline-derived CDR1 and CDR2 are LGHDT and YNNKEL (reference sequence). The length of the CDR3 is 14 residues. The CDR3, as DNA: TGTGCCAGCAGCCAAGGTGGAGGTGCGTACGAGCAGTACTTC. It yields the protein CASSQGGGAYEQYF.

This clone occurred a few times. The V call is TRBV24-1, the J call TRBJ2-1; tentative D call: TRBD2 (7 bases). The CDR3 has 11 amino acids. Germline-derived CDR1 and CDR2 are KGHDR and SFDVKD. Trimming took 6 bases from V and 10 from J, leaving 9 bases between them. The CDR3 spells CATSTGGEQFF. The DNA of the CDR3 is TGTGCCACCAGTACGGGGGGCGAGCAGTTCTTC.

The gene calls are TRBV7-8 and TRBJ2-3, with 7 positions matching TRBD1. Per the germline V gene, CDR1 is SGHVS and CDR2 is FQNEAQ. This CDR3 has 17 residues. Germline trimming cut 8 bases from V and 1 base from J; bases unmatched to any gene: 15. The CDR3 sequence is CASVDRVTSLGTDTQYF. The CDR3 region has the DNA TGTGCCAGCGTCGACAGGGTCACTTCTCTAGGCACAGATACGCAGTATTTT. The variable domain in full, with the rest retrieved from reference TRBV7-8 and TRBJ2-3, is GAGVSQSPRYKVAKRGQDVALRCDPISGHVSLFWYQQALGQGPEFLTYFQNEAQLDKSGLPSDRFFAERPEGSVSTLKIQRTQQEDSAVYLCASVDRVTSLGTDTQYFGPGTRLTVL.

The rearrangement joins TRBV7-9 to TRBJ2-3; tentative D call: TRBD2 (5 bases). CDR3 length equals 14 residues. Per germline, CDR1 SEHNR and CDR2 FQNEAQ (reference sequence). The germline V and J ends were trimmed by 4 bases and 2 bases, with 10 bases remaining between them. The chain's CDR3 is CASSWERDTDTQYF. The CDR3, as DNA: TGTGCCAGCAGCTGGGAACGGGACACAGATACGCAGTATTTT.

The J gene is TRBJ2-3, the V gene TRBV4-1; D is perhaps TRBD2 (6 bases). Trimming stripped 3 bases from V and 4 bases from J, with 14 bases between. Germline CDR1 and CDR2: MGHRA and YSYEKL. This CDR3 is 15 amino acids long. DNA for the CDR3: TGCGCCAGCAGCCACGGGACTCCGGGGGCAGATACGCAGTATTTT. It yields the protein CASSHGTPGADTQYF.